This T cell receptor beta chain was captured by sequencing in a study of cytomegalovirus exposure and HLA in healthy donors. Trimming stripped 2 bases from V and 2 bases from J, with 9 bases between. Looked up from germline, CDR1 is SGHAT and CDR2 is FQNNGV. There are 14 residues in the CDR3. PCR used 60 Vbeta primers and 13 Jbeta primers. Method: immunoSEQ multiplex PCR; TCRdb's copy keeps in-frame clones and lacks some. The sample is made up of 150,000 or so clones, and the top ten hold under 2% of it. Turning to this clone: No antigen is known for it.

Regarding the study as a whole: Despite most TCR sequences being rare, some public TCRs occurred in many donors.

The V and J genes are TRBV11-2 and TRBJ1-2, with D possibly TRBD1 on 6 matching bases. Specimen: PBMCs. This receptor was identified in a man aged 18 to 35 in good health and CMV-seronegative. The CDR3, as DNA: TGTGCCAGCAGCTTAAGTACAGGGAACTATGGCTACACCTTC. Amino acid sequence: CASSLSTGNYGYTF.